Presented here are 21 T cell receptor beta chains from one specimen sequenced in a study of blood T cell repertoires in COVID-19. Profiled with immunoSEQ multiplex PCR; TCRdb holds only in-frame clones, not every one. This sample carries 70,000 to 85,000 clones, roughly four fifths of them seen once, and the ten largest clones take 8% to 13%. The material sequenced was peripheral blood. These receptors all come from a man aged 55 to 70 with acute or convalescent COVID-19.

This CDR3 reads CASSYSSGQGSGEAFF. DNA for the CDR3: TGTGCCAGCAGTTACTCGTCCGGGCAGGGGTCCGGTGAAGCTTTCTTT. The chain is built from TRBV6-5 and TRBJ1-1; a weak D match, TRBD1 (6 bases). The length of the CDR3 is 16 residues. Germline V gene sequence: CDR1 MNHEY, CDR2 SVGAGI. The V end was cut by 0 bases, the J end by 7 bases, with 18 bases between.

The chain employs TRBV7-9 and TRBJ2-2; D gene unclear. From germline, CDR1 is SEHNR and CDR2 FQNEAQ (reference sequence). The ends were cut back, 5 bases at V and 5 bases at J, with 3 bases in the middle. The CDR3 is 11 amino acids. In DNA, the CDR3 is TGTGCCAGCAGCCCAACCGGGGAGCTGTTTTTT. Translating gives CASSPTGELFF.

This clone has more than one count but fewer than ten. The chain couples TRBV18 to TRBJ1-6, with D uncertain. The V gene's germline CDR1 is KGHSH and CDR2 LQKENI. Trimming took 3 bases from V and 7 from J, leaving 13 bases between them. The CDR3 consists of 15 residues. The CDR3 is CASSPAADRNSPLHF. DNA of the CDR3: TGTGCCAGCTCACCGGCGGCAGATAGGAATTCACCCCTCCACTTT.

V usage is TRBV5-1 and J usage is TRBJ2-3; D perhaps matches TRBD2 (6 bases). V was pared by 0 bases and J by 4 bases, with 12 bases between. The CDR3 runs to 15 residues. Germline loops: CDR1 SGHRS, CDR2 YFSETQ. The CDR3 coding sequence is TGCGCCAGCAGCTTGGCCGGGGGAGCAGCAGATACGCAGTATTTT. This translates into CASSLAGGAADTQYF.

The rearrangement links TRBV6-2 or TRBV6-3 to TRBJ2-4; tentatively, D is TRBD2 (5 bases). The CDR3 consists of 13 residues. V lost 4 bases to trimming and J lost 5 bases, with 9 bases between them. The germline CDR1 and CDR2 sequences are MNHEY and SVGEGT. The CDR3 loop is CASSWTEENIQYF. The CDR3 coding sequence is TGTGCCAGCAGTTGGACGGAGGAAAACATTCAGTACTTC.

The chain employs TRBV20-1 and TRBJ2-5, with a weak D call TRBD2 (5 bases). Germline CDR1 and CDR2: DFQATT and SNEGSKA (reference sequence). The V gene lost 3 bases and the J gene lost 5 bases, with 7 bases spanning the gap. This CDR3 is built from 11 residues. The chain's CDR3 is CSASGMETQYF. DNA for the CDR3: TGCAGTGCTAGCGGGATGGAGACCCAGTACTTC.

The chain is built from TRBV7-9 and TRBJ2-1; 7 bases align to TRBD1. The CDR3 covers 15 residues. J lost 2 bases, V lost 5 bases, and 6 bases had no gene match. Germline V CDR1 and CDR2: SEHNR, FQNEAQ (reference sequence). The CDR3 DNA follows: TGTGCCAGCAGCAGCAGGGGGTCCCCCTACAATGAGCAGTTCTTC. Translating it yields CASSSRGSPYNEQFF.

This clone has just one count. This rearrangement joins TRBV18 to TRBJ1-1, with TRBD1 matching 8 bases. Germline loops: CDR1 KGHSH, CDR2 LQKENI. Trimming at V came to 4 bases and at J to 3 bases, leaving 4 bases not matched to a gene. The CDR3 spans 14 residues. This CDR3 reads CASSQEQGDTEAFF. CDR3 coding DNA: TGTGCCAGCTCACAGGAACAGGGGGACACTGAAGCTTTCTTT.

This clone has more than one count but fewer than ten. V usage is TRBV5-1 and J usage is TRBJ1-4; TRBD1 might be the D (5 bases). Trimming left V 0 bases short and J 4 bases short, with 10 bases between. This CDR3 comprises 15 residues. Germline assignment: CDR1 SGHRS and CDR2 YFSETQ. CDR3 in amino acids: CASSLGGGLNEKLFF. The CDR3 DNA follows: TGCGCCAGCAGCTTGGGTGGGGGACTTAATGAAAAACTGTTTTTT.

This chain connects TRBV13 to TRBJ2-7; weak D call: TRBD1 (6 bases). The CDR3 runs to 14 residues. Between the trimmed V and J ends, which lost 5 bases and 0 bases, there was a span of 11 bases. Germline lookup yields CDR1 PRHDT and CDR2 FYEKMQ (reference sequence). In DNA form, the CDR3 reads TGTGCCAGCAGCAAACAGGGTTTCTCCTACGAGCAGTACTTC. Translating gives CASSKQGFSYEQYF.

The CDR3 here is CASSQYRGLTGELFF. CDR3 in DNA: TGTGCCAGCAGCCAATACAGGGGGCTCACCGGGGAGCTGTTTTTT. The chain recombines TRBV3-1 (or the pseudogene TRBV3-2) with TRBJ2-2; TRBD1 matches at 9 bases. After removal of 2 bases from V and 4 bases from J, the junction contained 2 bases not matched to a gene. The CDR3 is made up of 15 amino acids. Germline CDR1 is LGHDT and CDR2 is YNNKEL (reference sequence).

V gene TRBV3-1 (or the pseudogene TRBV3-2) combines with J gene TRBJ2-5, with D tentatively TRBD1 (7 bases). This CDR3 region has 14 residues. V lost 4 bases and J 5 bases, leaving 14 bases between the germline ends. Germline loops: CDR1 LGHDT, CDR2 YNNKEL (reference sequence). CDR3 amino acids: CASSRRGVAETQYF. The DNA of the CDR3 is TGTGCCAGCAGCCGCAGGGGGGTAGCGGAGACCCAGTACTTC.

The chain uses TRBV30 and TRBJ2-1; 9 bases align to TRBD1. V trimming: 2 bases; J trimming: 8 bases; junction bases outside the gene matches: 7. From germline, CDR1 is GTSNPN and CDR2 SVGIG (reference sequence). The CDR3 spans 14 residues. CDR3 in amino acids: CAWSTGQGNDEQFF. CDR3 in DNA: TGTGCCTGGAGTACGGGACAGGGAAACGATGAGCAGTTCTTC. The variable domain in full, completed from reference TRBV30 and TRBJ2-1, reads SQTIHQWPATLVQPVGSPLSLECTVEGTSNPNLYWYRQAAGRGLQLLFYSVGIGQISSEVPQNLSASRPQDRQFILSSKKLLLSDSGFYLCAWSTGQGNDEQFFGPGTRLTVL.

This rearrangement joins TRBV18 to TRBJ2-7, with 8 bases aligning to TRBD1. V lost 6 bases to trimming and J lost 3 bases; unmatched junction nucleotides: 7. CDR3 length: 14 amino acids. Germline V gives CDR1 KGHSH, CDR2 LQKENI. CDR3 in amino acids: CASSPGQENYEQYF. In nucleotides, the CDR3 is TGTGCCAGCTCCCCGGGACAGGAGAACTACGAGCAGTACTTC.

V is TRBV6-5 and J is TRBJ2-6, with 8 bases lining up with TRBD2. The junction had 3 bases not matched to a gene; V was cut back by 8 bases and J by 0 bases. The length of the CDR3 is 15 residues. Germline V CDR1 and CDR2: MNHEY, SVGAGI. CDR3 sequence reads: CASREGLSGANVLTF. The CDR3 DNA is TGTGCCAGCCGGGAGGGACTCTCTGGGGCCAACGTCCTGACTTTC.

J is TRBJ1-1 and V is TRBV24-1, with 7 bases that match TRBD1. CDR3 length equals 16 residues. Per the germline V gene, CDR1 is KGHDR and CDR2 is SFDVKD. The V and J ends lost 3 bases and 1 base, in that order; junction bases with no gene match: 7. The CDR3 coding sequence is TGTGCCACCAGTGATGCGGGGACAGCAGGGAACACTGAAGCTTTCTTT. Encoded protein: CATSDAGTAGNTEAFF.

The chain's CDR3 is CASSLAPGVRTEAFF. CDR3 DNA sequence: TGTGCCAGCAGCTTAGCCCCGGGGGTTCGGACTGAAGCTTTCTTT. The chain recombines TRBV11-2 with TRBJ1-1; D might be TRBD1 (5 bases). Germline-derived CDR1 and CDR2 are SGHAT and FQNNGV. CDR3 length: 15 residues. Trimming removed 1 base at V and 5 bases at J, with 14 bases between.

The rearrangement uses TRBV6-5 and TRBJ1-2, with D unresolved. The CDR3 covers 11 residues. Germline-derived CDR1 and CDR2 are MNHEY and SVGAGI. With 4 bases removed from V and 5 bases from J, the gap between germline ends came to 5 bases. CDR3 sequence: CASSSGYGYTF. CDR3 DNA sequence: TGTGCCAGCAGTTCGGGTTATGGCTACACCTTC.

The V and J genes are TRBV5-8 and TRBJ2-5; 7 nucleotides line up with TRBD1. Germline trimming cut 0 bases from V and 5 bases from J; bases unmatched to any gene: 7. CDR1 and CDR2 (germline): SGHTS, YDEGEE. The CDR3 spans 15 residues. The CDR3 loop is CASSLEGADRETQYF. CDR3 DNA sequence: TGTGCCAGCAGCTTGGAGGGGGCCGATAGGGAGACCCAGTACTTC. The full variable domain, its missing parts supplied by reference TRBV5-8 and TRBJ2-5, is EAGVTQSPTHLIKTRGQQATLRCSPISGHTSVYWYQQALGLGLQFLLWYDEGEERNRGNFPPRFSGRQFPNYSSELNVNALELEDSALYLCASSLEGADRETQYFGPGTRLLVL.

CDR3 sequence (DNA): TGTGCCAGCAGTCTTTTGGCGGGAGGGTACAATGAGCAGTTCTTC. It encodes CASSLLAGGYNEQFF. The chain combines TRBV28 with TRBJ2-1, with 9 bases aligning to TRBD2. V lost 5 bases, J lost 4 bases, and 6 bases stayed unmatched. This CDR3 is built from 15 residues. CDR1 and CDR2 from the germline V gene are MDHEN and SYDVKM.

The chain couples TRBV2 to TRBJ2-5, with D possibly being TRBD2 (7 bases). The CDR3 contains 15 residues. Trimming shortened V by 6 bases and J by 7 bases, and 21 bases separated the two germline ends. Germline CDR1 and CDR2: SNHLY and FYNNEI. CDR3 nucleotides: TGTGCCAGCAGCCCGACGGACAGCTCGGGGGGGACCCAGTACTTC. Translated, it gives CASSPTDSSGGTQYF.